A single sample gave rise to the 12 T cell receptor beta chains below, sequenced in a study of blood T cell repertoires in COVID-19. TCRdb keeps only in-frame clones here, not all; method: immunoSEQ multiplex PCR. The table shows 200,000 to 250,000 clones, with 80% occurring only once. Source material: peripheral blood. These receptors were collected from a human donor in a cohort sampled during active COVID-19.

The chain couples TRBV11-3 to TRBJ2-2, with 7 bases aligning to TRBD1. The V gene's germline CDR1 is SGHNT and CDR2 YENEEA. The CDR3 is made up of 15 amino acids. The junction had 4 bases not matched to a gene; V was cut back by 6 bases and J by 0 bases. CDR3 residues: CASSSTGANTGELFF. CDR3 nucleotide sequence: TGTGCCAGCAGTTCAACAGGGGCGAACACCGGGGAGCTGTTTTTT. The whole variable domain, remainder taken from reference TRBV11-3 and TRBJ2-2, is EAGVVQSPRYKIIEKKQPVAFWCNPISGHNTLYWYLQNLGQGPELLIRYENEEAVDDSQLPKDRFSAERLKGVDSTLKIQPAELGDSAVYLCASSSTGANTGELFFGEGSRLTVL.

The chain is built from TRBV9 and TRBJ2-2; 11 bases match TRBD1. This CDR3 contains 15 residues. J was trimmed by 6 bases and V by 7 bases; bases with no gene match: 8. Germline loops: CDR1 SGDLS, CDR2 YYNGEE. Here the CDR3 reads CASSLGTGGSGELFF. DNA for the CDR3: TGTGCCAGCTCCTTAGGGACAGGGGGGTCCGGGGAGCTGTTTTTT. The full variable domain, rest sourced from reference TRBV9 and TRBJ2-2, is DSGVTQTPKHLITATGQRVTLRCSPRSGDLSVYWYQQSLDQGLQFLIQYYNGEERAKGNILERFSAQQFPDLHSELNLSSLELGDSALYFCASSLGTGGSGELFFGEGSRLTVL.

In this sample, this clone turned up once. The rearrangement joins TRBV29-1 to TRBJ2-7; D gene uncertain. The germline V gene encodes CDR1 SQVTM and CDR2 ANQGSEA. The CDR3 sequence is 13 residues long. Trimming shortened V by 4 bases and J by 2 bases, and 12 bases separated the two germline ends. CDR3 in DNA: TGCAGCGTTGCGGTCAGCGTGGCCTACGAGCAGTACTTC. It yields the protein CSVAVSVAYEQYF.

As DNA, the CDR3 is TGCGCCAGCAGCCAAGAGACTCAGGGACTAGCGGACACCGGGGAGCTGTTTTTT. As protein: CASSQETQGLADTGELFF. The chain combines TRBV4-3 with TRBJ2-2; 11 nucleotides line up with TRBD2. J lost 3 bases, V lost 0 bases, and 6 bases had no gene match. CDR1 is LGHNA, CDR2 YSLEER, per germline. CDR3 length equals 18 residues.

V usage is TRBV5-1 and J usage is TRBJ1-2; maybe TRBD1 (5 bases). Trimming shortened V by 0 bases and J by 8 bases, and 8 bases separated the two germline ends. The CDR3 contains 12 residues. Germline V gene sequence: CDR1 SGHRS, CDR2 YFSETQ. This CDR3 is CASSLEGLGYTF. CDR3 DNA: TGCGCCAGCAGCTTGGAGGGGTTGGGCTACACCTTC.

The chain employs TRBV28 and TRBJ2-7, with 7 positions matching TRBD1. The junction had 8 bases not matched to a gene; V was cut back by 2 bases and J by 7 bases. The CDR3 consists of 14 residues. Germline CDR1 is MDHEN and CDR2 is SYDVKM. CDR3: CASSLGQALLEQYF. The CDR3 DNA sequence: TGTGCCAGCAGTTTAGGACAGGCCCTATTGGAGCAGTACTTC.

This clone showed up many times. The CDR3 loop reads CASSLTGLVYEQYF. The CDR3 DNA follows: TGTGCCAGCAGCTTAACGGGACTGGTATACGAGCAGTACTTC. The chain joins TRBV7-9 to TRBJ2-7; possible D gene TRBD2, 6 bases. The CDR3 contains 14 residues. Germline loops: CDR1 SEHNR, CDR2 FQNEAQ (reference sequence). V was trimmed by 2 bases and J by 4 bases, leaving 12 bases between them.

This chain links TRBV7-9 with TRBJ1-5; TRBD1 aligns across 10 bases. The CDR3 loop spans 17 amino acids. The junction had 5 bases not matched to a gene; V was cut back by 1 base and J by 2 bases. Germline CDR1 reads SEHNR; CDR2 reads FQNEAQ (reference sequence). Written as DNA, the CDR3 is TGTGCCAGCAGCTTAGTGACAGGGGGCGCGGGCAATCAGCCCCAGCATTTT. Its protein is CASSLVTGGAGNQPQHF.

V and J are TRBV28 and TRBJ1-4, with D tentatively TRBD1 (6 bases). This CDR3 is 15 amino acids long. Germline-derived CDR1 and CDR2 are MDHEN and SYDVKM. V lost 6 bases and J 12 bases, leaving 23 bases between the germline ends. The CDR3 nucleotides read TGTGCCAGCAGCCCCACAGGGAGTCTCGCTGAGGAACTGTTTTTT. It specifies CASSPTGSLAEELFF.

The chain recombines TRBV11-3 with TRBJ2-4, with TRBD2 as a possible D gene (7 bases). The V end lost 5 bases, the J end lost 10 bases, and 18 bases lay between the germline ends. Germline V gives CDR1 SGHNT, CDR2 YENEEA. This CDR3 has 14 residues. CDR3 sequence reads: CASSPGGSRGIQYF. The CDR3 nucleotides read TGTGCCAGCAGCCCAGGCGGGAGTAGGGGGATTCAGTACTTC.

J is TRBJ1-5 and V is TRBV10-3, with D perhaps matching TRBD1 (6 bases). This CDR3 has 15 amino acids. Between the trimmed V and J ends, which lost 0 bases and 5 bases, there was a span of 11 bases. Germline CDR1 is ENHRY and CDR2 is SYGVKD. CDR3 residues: CAISESIQGYQPQHF. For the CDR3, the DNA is TGTGCCATCAGTGAGTCGATACAGGGATATCAGCCCCAGCATTTT.

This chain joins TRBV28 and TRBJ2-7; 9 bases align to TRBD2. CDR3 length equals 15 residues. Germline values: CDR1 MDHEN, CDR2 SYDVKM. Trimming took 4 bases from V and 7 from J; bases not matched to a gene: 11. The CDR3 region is CASSSQGTSSHEQYF. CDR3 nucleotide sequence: TGTGCCAGCAGTTCCCAAGGGACTAGCTCTCATGAGCAGTACTTC. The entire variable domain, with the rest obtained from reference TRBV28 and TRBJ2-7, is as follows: DVKVTQSSRYLVKRTGEKVFLECVQDMDHENMFWYRQDPGLGLRLIYFSYDVKMKEKGDIPEGYSVSREKKERFSLILESASTNQTSMYLCASSSQGTSSHEQYFGPGTRLTVT.